The clone carrying this T cell receptor (beta chain) was seen once. The data were taken from a study of immune evolution from preneoplasia to lung adenocarcinoma. Clones were sequenced by immunoSEQ multiplex PCR, and TCRdb holds only the in-frame ones, with some missing. The profile shows 35,000 to 40,000 clones, roughly 74% of them singletons. The CDR3 covers 15 residues. Germline CDR1 is SGHRS and CDR2 is YFSETQ. Between the trimmed V and J ends, which lost 2 bases and 1 base, there was a span of 11 bases. The TCR was taken from a person between 60 and 69 years old with lung adenocarcinoma. The specimen was FFPE invasive lung adenocarcinoma tissue. This chain uses TRBV5-1 with TRBJ2-3, with D perhaps TRBD2 (6 bases). The CDR3 sequence: CASSLYSGGTDTQYF. CDR3 coding DNA: TGCGCCAGCAGCTTATATAGCGGAGGCACAGATACGCAGTATTTT.